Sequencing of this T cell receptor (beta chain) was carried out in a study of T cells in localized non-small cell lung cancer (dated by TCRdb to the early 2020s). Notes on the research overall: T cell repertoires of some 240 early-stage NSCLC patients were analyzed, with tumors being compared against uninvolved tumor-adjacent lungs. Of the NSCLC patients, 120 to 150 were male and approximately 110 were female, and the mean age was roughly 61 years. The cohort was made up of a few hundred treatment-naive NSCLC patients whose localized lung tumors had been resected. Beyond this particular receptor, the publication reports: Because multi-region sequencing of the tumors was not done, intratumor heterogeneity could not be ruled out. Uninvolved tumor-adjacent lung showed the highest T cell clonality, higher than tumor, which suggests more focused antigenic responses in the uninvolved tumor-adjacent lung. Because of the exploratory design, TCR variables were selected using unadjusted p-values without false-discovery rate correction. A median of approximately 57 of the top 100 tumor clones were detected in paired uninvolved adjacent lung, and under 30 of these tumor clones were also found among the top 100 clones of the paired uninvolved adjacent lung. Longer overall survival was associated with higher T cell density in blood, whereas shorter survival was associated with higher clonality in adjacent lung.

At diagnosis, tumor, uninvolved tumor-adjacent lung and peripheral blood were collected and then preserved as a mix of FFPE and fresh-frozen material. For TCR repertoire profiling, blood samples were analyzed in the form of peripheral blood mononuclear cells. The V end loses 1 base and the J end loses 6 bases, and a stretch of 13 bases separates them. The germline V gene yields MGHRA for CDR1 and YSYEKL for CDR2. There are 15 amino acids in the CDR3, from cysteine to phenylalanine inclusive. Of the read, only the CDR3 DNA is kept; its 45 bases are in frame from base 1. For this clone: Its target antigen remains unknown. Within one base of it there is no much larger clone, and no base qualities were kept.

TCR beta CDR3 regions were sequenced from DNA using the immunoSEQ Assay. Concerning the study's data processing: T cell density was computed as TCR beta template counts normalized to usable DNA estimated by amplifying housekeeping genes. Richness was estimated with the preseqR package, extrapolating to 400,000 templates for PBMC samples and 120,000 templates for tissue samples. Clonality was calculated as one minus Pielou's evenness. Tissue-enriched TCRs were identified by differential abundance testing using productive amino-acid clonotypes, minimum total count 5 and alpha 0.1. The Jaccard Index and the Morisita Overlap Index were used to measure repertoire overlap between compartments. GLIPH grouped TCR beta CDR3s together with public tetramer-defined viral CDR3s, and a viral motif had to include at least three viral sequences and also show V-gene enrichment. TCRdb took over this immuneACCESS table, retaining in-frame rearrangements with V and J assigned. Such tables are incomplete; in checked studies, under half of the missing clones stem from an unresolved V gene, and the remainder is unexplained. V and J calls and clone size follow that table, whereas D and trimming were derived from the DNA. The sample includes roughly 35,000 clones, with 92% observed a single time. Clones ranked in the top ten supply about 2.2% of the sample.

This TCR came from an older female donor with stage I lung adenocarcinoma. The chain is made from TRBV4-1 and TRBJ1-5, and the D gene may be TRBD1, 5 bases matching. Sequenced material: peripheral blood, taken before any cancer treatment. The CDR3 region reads CASSQASGKGQPQHF. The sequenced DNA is TGCGCCAGCAGCCAAGCCTCAGGGAAAGGTCAGCCCCAGCATTTT.